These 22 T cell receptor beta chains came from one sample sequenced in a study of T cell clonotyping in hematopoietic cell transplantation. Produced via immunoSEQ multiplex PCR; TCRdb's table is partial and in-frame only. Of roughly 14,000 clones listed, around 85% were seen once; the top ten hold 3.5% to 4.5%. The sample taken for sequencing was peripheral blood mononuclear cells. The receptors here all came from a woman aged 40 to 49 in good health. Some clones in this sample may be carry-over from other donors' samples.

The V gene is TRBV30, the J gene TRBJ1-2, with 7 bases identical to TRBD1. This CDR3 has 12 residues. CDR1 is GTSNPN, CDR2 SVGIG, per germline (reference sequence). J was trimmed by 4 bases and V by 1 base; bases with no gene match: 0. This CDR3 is CAWSAGGYGYTF. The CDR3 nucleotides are TGTGCCTGGAGTGCAGGGGGCTATGGCTACACCTTC. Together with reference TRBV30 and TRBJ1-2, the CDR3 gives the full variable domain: SQTIHQWPATLVQPVGSPLSLECTVEGTSNPNLYWYRQAAGRGLQLLFYSVGIGQISSEVPQNLSASRPQDRQFILSSKKLLLSDSGFYLCAWSAGGYGYTFGSGTRLTVV.

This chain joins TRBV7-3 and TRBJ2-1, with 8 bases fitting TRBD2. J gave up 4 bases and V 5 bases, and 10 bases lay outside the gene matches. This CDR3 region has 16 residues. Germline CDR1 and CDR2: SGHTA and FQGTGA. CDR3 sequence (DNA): TGTGCCAGCAGCCTCGAGTTGTCTAGCGGGTACAATGAGCAGTTCTTC. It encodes CASSLELSSGYNEQFF.

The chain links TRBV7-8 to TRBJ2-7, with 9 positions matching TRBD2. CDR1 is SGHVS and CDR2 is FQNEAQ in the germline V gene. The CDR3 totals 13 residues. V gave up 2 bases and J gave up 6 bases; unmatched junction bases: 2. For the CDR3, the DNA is TGTGCCAGCAGCTTATTAGCGGGAGTCGAGCAGTACTTC. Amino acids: CASSLLAGVEQYF.

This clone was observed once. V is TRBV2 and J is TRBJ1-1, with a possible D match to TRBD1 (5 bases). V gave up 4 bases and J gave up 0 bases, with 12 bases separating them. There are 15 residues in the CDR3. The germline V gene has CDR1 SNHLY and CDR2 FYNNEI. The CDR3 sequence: CASSVLPGLNTEAFF. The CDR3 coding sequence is TGTGCCAGCAGTGTTCTTCCAGGGTTGAACACTGAAGCTTTCTTT.

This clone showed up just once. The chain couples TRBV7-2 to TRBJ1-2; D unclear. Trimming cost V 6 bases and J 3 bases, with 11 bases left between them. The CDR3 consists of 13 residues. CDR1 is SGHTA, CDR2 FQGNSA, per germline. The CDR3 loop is CASRLRPHYGYTF. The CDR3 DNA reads TGTGCCAGCAGGTTGCGCCCTCACTATGGCTACACCTTC. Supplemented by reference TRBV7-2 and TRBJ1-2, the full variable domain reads GAGVSQSPSNKVTEKGKDVELRCDPISGHTALYWYRQSLGQGLEFLIYFQGNSAPDKSGLPSDRFSAERTGGSVSTLTIQRTQQEDSAVYLCASRLRPHYGYTFGSGTRLTVV.

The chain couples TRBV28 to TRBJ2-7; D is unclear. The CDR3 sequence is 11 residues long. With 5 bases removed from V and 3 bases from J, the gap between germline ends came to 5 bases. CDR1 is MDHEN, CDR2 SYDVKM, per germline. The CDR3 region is CASSQDYEQYF. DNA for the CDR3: TGTGCCAGCAGTCAGGACTACGAGCAGTACTTC.

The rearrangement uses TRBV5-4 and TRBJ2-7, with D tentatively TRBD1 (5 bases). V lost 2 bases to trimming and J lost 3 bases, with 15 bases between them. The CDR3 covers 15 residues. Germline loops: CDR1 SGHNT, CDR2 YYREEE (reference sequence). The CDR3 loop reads CASSLTGQGDYEQYF. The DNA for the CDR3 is TGTGCCAGCAGCTTAACGGGCCAGGGCGACTACGAGCAGTACTTC.

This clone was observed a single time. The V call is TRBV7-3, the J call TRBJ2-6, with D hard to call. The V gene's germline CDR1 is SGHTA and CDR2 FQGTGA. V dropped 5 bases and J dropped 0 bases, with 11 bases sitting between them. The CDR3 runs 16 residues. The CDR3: CASSTNRASGANVLTF. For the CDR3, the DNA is TGTGCCAGCAGCACGAACAGAGCCTCTGGGGCCAACGTCCTGACTTTC.

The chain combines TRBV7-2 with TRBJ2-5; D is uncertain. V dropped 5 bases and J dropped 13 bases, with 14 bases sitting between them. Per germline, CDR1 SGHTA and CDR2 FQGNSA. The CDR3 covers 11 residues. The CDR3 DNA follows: TGTGCCAGCAGCCTAGGGCCGCTACGGTACTTC. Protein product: CASSLGPLRYF. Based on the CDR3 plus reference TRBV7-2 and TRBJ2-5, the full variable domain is GAGVSQSPSNKVTEKGKDVELRCDPISGHTALYWYRQSLGQGLEFLIYFQGNSAPDKSGLPSDRFSAERTGGSVSTLTIQRTQQEDSAVYLCASSLGPLRYFGPGTRLLVL.

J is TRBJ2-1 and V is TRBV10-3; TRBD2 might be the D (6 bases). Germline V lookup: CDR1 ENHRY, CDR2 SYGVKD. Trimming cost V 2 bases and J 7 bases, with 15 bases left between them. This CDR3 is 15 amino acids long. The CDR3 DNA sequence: TGTGCCATCAGTGAGGCTAGCGCTTCTTCTAATGAGCAGTTCTTC. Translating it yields CAISEASASSNEQFF.

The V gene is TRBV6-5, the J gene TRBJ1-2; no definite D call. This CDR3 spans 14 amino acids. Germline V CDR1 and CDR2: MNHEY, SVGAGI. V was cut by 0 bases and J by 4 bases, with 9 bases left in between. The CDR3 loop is CASSYSRRFYGYTF. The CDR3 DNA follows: TGTGCCAGCAGTTACTCACGGCGCTTCTATGGCTACACCTTC.

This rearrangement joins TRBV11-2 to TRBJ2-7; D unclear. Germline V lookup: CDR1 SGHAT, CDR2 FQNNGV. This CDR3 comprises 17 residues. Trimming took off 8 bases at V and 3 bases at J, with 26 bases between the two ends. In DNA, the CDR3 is TGTGCCAGCCTGAACGGCCCCGGTTTAGGCCCCGGCTACGAGCAGTACTTC. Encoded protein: CASLNGPGLGPGYEQYF. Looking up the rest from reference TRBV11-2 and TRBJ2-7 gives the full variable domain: EAGVAQSPRYKIIEKRQSVAFWCNPISGHATLYWYQQILGQGPKLLIQFQNNGVVDDSQLPKDRFSAERLKGVDSTLKIQPAKLEDSAVYLCASLNGPGLGPGYEQYFGPGTRLTVT.

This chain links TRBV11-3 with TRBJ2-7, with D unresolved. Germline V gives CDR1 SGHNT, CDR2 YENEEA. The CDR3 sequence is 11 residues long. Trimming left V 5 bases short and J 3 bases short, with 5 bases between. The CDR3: CASSEYYEQYF. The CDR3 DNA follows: TGTGCCAGCAGCGAATACTACGAGCAGTACTTC.

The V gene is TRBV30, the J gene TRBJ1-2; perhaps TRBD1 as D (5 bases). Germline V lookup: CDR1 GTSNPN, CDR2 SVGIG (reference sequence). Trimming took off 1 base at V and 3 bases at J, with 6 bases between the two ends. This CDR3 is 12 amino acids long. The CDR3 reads CAWSGDDYGYTF. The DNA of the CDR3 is TGTGCCTGGAGTGGGGACGACTATGGCTACACCTTC.

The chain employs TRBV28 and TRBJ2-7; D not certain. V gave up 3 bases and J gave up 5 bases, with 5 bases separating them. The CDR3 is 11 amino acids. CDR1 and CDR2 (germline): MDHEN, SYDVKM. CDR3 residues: CASSFRDEQYF. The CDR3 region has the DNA TGTGCCAGCAGTTTTCGAGACGAGCAGTACTTC.

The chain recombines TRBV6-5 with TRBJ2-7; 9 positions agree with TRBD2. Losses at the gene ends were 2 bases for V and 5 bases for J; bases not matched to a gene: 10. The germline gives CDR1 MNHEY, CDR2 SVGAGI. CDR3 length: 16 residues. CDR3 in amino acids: CASSYTLGSGSDEQYF. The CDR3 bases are TGTGCCAGCAGTTACACCTTAGGTAGCGGGAGTGACGAGCAGTACTTC.

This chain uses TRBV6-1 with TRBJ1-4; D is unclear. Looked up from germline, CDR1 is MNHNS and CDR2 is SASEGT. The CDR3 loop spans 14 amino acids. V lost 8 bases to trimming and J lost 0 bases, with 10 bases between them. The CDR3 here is CASLSGSTNEKLFF. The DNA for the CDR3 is TGTGCCAGCTTGTCGGGTTCAACTAATGAAAAACTGTTTTTT.

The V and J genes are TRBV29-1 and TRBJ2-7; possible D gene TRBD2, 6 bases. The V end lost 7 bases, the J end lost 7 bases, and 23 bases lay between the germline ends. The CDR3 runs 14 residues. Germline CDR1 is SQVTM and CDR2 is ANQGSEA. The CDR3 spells CSAGSGSQLGEQYF. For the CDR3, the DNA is TGCAGCGCTGGCTCCGGGAGTCAACTAGGGGAGCAGTACTTC.

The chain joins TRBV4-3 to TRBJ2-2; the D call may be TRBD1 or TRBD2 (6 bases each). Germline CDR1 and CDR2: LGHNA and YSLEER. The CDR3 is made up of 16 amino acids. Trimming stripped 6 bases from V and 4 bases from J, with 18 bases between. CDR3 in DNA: TGCGCCAGCAGGCTCAGCCCGGGGGCCAGCACCGGGGAGCTGTTTTTT. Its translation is CASRLSPGASTGELFF.

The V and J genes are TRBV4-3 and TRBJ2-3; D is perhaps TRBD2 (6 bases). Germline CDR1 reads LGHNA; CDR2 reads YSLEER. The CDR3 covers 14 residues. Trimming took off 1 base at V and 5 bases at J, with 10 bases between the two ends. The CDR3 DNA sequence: TGCGCCAGCAGCCAAGGGAGGGAGTTAGATACGCAGTATTTT. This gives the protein CASSQGRELDTQYF.

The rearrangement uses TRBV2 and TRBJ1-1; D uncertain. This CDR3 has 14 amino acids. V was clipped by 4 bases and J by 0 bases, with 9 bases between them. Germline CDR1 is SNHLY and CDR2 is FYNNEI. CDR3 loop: CASSGYTMNTEAFF. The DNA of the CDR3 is TGTGCCAGCAGTGGATACACTATGAACACTGAAGCTTTCTTT.

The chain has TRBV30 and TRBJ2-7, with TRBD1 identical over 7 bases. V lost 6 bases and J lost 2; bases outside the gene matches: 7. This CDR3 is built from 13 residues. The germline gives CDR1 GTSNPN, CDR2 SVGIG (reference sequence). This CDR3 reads CACLRQGAYEQYF. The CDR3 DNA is TGTGCCTGCCTAAGACAGGGCGCCTACGAGCAGTACTTC. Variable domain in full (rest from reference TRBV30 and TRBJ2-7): SQTIHQWPATLVQPVGSPLSLECTVEGTSNPNLYWYRQAAGRGLQLLFYSVGIGQISSEVPQNLSASRPQDRQFILSSKKLLLSDSGFYLCACLRQGAYEQYFGPGTRLTVT.